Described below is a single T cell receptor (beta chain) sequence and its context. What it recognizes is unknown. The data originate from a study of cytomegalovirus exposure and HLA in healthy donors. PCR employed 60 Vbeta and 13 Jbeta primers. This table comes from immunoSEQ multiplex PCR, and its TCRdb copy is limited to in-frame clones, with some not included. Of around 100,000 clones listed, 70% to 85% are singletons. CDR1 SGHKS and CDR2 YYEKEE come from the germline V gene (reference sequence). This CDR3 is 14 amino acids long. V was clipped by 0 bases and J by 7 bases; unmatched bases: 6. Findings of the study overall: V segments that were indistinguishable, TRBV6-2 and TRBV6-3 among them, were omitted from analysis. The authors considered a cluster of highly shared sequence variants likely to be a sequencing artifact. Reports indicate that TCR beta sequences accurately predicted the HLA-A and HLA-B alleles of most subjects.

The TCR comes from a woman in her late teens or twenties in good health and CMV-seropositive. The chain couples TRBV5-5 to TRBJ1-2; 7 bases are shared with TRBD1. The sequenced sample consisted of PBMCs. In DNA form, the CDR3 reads TGTGCCAGCAGCTTGGAGGGGCACAGGGGTGGCTACACCTTC. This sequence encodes CASSLEGHRGGYTF.